This TCR beta chain was sequenced for a study of T cells in Graves' hyperthyroidism and ophthalmopathy. Overall study: Staff took peripheral blood when the initial diagnosis was made, before any treatment began.

TCR beta CDR3 sequences were amplified from RNA transcripts. The primer set for the first-round RT-PCR of the TCR CDR3 was HTBI. TCRdb used MiXCR to reprocess the multiplex PCR reads, holding one entry per CDR3 protein. The table shows about 59,000 distinct CDR3 sequences, with approximately 53% occurring only once. Findings and limits, study-wide: Researchers found most expanded thyroid clonotypes above 0.001 in blood as well.

The study included ophthalmopathy patients with Clinical Activity Score at least 3, NOSPECS grade at least 4 and duration under 3 months. Fresh peripheral blood, roughly 9.8 ml of it, supplied the PBMCs. To note about this clonotype: Its antigen remains unknown.

V lost 4 bases, J lost 7 bases, and 14 bases lay in between. Germline V gene data show CDR1 as DFQATT and CDR2 as SNEGSKA (reference sequence). There are 13 residues in the CDR3. The chain is built from TRBV20-1 and TRBJ2-1; possibly TRBD2 for D (5 bases). The source of this sequence is a woman in her sixties or seventies with Graves' ophthalmopathy. The sequencing input was blood. The CDR3 sequence is CSATGNGVNEQFF. The CDR3 nucleotides are TGCAGTGCTACCGGGAACGGGGTAAATGAGCAGTTCTTC.